The source of this T cell receptor beta chain is a study of CD8 T cells in ankylosing spondylitis. Trimming took 4 bases from V and 4 from J, leaving 14 bases between them. The CDR3 covers 14 residues. Germline V CDR1 and CDR2: SGHDT, YYEEEE. In its sample, this clonotype was seen a few times. TCRdb independently ran MiXCR on the 5' RACE reads; one entry per CDR3 protein. This table has fewer than 250,000 distinct CDR3 sequences, approximately 10% appearing once. The TCR comes from a male donor with ankylosing spondylitis or in good health (not recorded which). The chain links TRBV5-6 to TRBJ1-1; D not resolved. Sample: blood, either unsorted or a sorted T cell fraction (not recorded which). The CDR3 DNA sequence: TGTGCCAGCAGCAGGACGGCCTCGGGCACTGAAGCTTTCTTT. The encoded protein is CASSRTASGTEAFF. The full variable domain, its missing parts supplied by reference TRBV5-6 and TRBJ1-1, is DAGVTQSPTHLIKTRGQQVTLRCSPKSGHDTVSWYQQALGQGPQFIFQYYEEEERQRGNFPDRFSGHQFPNYSSELNVNALLLGDSALYLCASSRTASGTEAFFGQGTRLTVV.